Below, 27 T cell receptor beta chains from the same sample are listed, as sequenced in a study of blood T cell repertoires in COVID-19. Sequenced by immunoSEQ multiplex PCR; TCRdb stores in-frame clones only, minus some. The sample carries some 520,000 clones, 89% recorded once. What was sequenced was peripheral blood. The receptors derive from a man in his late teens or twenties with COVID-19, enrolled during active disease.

CDR3 sequence reads: CASRKGQAPYEQYF. The CDR3 coding sequence is TGCGCCAGCAGAAAAGGACAGGCCCCCTACGAGCAGTACTTC. The chain recombines TRBV5-1 with TRBJ2-7, with 7 bases matching TRBD1. From germline, CDR1 is SGHRS and CDR2 YFSETQ. J was trimmed by 2 bases and V by 5 bases; bases with no gene match: 7. The CDR3 is 14 amino acids.

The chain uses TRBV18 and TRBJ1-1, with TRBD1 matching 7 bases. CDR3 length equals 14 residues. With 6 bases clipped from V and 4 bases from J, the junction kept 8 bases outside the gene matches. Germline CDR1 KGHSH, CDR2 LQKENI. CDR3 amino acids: CASSGGQRSTEAFF. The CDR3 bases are TGTGCCAGCTCGGGGGGACAGCGGAGCACTGAAGCTTTCTTT.

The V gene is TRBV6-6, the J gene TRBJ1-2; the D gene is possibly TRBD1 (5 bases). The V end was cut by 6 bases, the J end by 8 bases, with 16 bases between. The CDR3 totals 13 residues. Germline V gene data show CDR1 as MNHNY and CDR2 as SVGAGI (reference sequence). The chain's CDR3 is CASSLNQGRGYTF. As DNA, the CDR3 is TGTGCCAGCAGCTTAAACCAGGGTAGGGGCTACACCTTC.

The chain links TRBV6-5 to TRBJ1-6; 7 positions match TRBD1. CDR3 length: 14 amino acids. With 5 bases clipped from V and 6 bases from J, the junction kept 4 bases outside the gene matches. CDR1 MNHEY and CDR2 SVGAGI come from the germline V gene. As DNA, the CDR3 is TGTGCCAGCAGTAGTTCAGGGGGTAATTCACCCCTCCACTTT. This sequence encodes CASSSSGGNSPLHF.

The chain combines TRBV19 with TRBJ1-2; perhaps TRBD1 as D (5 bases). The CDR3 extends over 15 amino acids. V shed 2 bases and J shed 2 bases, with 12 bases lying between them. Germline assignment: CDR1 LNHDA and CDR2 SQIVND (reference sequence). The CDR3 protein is CASSIIGVTNYGYTF. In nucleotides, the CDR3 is TGTGCCAGTAGTATAATAGGGGTCACCAACTATGGCTACACCTTC.

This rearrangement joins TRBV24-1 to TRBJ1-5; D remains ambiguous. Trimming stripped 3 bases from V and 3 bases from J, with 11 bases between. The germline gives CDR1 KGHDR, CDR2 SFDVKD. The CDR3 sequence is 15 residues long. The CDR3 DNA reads TGTGCCACCAGTGATCCCTCCAAGCACAATCAGCCCCAGCATTTT. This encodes CATSDPSKHNQPQHF.

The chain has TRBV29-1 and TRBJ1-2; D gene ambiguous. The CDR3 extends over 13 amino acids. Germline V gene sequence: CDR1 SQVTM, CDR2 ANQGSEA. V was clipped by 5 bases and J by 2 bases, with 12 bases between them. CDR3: CSVLFGYNYGYTF. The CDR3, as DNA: TGCAGCGTTCTATTCGGGTACAACTATGGCTACACCTTC. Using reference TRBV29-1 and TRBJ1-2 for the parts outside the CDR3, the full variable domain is SAVISQKPSRDICQRGTSLTIQCQVDSQVTMMFWYRQQPGQSLTLIATANQGSEATYESGFVIDKFPISRPNLTFSTLTVSNMSPEDSSIYLCSVLFGYNYGYTFGSGTRLTVV.

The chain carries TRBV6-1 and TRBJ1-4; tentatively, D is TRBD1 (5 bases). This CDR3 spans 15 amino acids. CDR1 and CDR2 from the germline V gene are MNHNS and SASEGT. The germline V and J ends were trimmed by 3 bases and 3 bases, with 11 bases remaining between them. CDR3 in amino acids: CASSDLGGANEKLFF. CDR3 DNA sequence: TGTGCCAGCAGTGATCTTGGGGGGGCTAATGAAAAACTGTTTTTT.

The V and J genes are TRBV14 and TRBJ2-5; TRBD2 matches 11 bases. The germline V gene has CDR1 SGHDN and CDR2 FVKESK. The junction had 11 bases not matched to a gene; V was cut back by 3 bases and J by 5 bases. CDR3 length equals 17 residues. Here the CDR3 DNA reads TGTGCCAGCAGCCACCCCCTACTAGCGGGAGTTATCGAGACCCAGTACTTC. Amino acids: CASSHPLLAGVIETQYF. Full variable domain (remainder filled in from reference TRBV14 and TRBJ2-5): EAGVTQFPSHSVIEKGQTVTLRCDPISGHDNLYWYRRVMGKEIKFLLHFVKESKQDESGMPNNRFLAERTGGTYSTLKVQPAELEDSGVYFCASSHPLLAGVIETQYFGPGTRLLVL.

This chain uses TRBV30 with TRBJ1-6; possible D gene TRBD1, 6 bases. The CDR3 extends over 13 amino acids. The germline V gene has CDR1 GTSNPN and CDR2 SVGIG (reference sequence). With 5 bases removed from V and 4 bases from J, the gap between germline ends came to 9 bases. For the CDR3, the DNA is TGTGCCTGGGCAGGGGATTATAATTCACCCCTCCACTTT. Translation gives CAWAGDYNSPLHF.

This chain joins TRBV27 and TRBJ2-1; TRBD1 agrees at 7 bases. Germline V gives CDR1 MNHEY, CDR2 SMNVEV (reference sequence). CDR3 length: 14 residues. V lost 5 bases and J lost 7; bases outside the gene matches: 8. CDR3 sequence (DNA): TGTGCCAGCAGTCAATACAGGGGAAGTAATGAGCAGTTCTTC. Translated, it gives CASSQYRGSNEQFF.

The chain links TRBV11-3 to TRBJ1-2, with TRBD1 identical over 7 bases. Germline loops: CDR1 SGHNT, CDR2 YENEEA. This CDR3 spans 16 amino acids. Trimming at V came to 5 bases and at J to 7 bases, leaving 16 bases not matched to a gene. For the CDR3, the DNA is TGTGCCAGCAGCCCAAGAGGGACAGAGGGTGCGGCTGGCTACACCTTC. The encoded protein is CASSPRGTEGAAGYTF. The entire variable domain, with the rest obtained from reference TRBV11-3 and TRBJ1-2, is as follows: EAGVVQSPRYKIIEKKQPVAFWCNPISGHNTLYWYLQNLGQGPELLIRYENEEAVDDSQLPKDRFSAERLKGVDSTLKIQPAELGDSAVYLCASSPRGTEGAAGYTFGSGTRLTVV.

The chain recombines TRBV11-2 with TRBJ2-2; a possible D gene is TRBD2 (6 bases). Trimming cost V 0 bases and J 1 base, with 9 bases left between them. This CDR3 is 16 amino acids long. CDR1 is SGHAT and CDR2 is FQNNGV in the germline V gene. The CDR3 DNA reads TGTGCCAGCAGCTTAGAATCCGGGAGGAACACCGGGGAGCTGTTTTTT. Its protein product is CASSLESGRNTGELFF.

The CDR3 spells CATSEQGLADTQYF. CDR3 DNA sequence: TGTGCCACCAGTGAACAGGGACTAGCGGATACGCAGTATTTT. The V and J genes are TRBV24-1 and TRBJ2-3; 10 bases agree with TRBD2. CDR1 and CDR2 from the germline V gene are KGHDR and SFDVKD. This CDR3 is built from 14 residues. V dropped 4 bases and J dropped 6; count of bases not matched to a gene: 3.

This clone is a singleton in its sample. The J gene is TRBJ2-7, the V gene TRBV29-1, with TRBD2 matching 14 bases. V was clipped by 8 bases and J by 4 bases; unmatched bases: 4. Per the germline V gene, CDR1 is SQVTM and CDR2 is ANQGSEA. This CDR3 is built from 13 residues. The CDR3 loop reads CSPGTSGRYEQYF. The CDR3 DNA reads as TGCAGCCCTGGGACTAGCGGGAGATACGAGCAGTACTTC.

CDR3 in amino acids: CASSYRLGVTYEQYF. In DNA, the CDR3 is TGTGCCAGCAGTTACCGGCTAGGGGTCACCTACGAGCAGTACTTC. The chain uses TRBV6-2 or TRBV6-3 and TRBJ2-7; weak D call: TRBD1 (5 bases). This CDR3 is built from 15 residues. V was shortened by 2 bases and J by 2 bases, with 13 bases between the two germline ends. Germline lookup yields CDR1 MNHEY and CDR2 SVGEGT.

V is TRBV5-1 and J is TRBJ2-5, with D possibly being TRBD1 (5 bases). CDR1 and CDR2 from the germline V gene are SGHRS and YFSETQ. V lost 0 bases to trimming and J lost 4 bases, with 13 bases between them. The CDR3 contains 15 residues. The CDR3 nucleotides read TGCGCCAGCAGCTTGGGGCAGGGTTTGGGAGAGACCCAGTACTTC. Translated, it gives CASSLGQGLGETQYF.

DNA for the CDR3: TGTGCCAGCAGTTTATCCTCCGCGGTCGGGGAGCTGTTTTTT. It codes for CASSLSSAVGELFF. The genes are TRBV27 and TRBJ2-2; D not resolved. The germline gives CDR1 MNHEY, CDR2 SMNVEV (reference sequence). V shed 0 bases and J shed 7 bases, with 9 bases lying between them. The length of the CDR3 is 14 residues.

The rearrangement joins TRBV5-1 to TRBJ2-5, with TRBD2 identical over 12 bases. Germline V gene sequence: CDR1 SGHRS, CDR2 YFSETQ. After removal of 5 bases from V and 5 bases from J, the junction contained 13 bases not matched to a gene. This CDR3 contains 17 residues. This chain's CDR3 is CASSLALAGGPEETQYF. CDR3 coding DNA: TGCGCCAGCAGTCTTGCGCTAGCGGGAGGGCCGGAGGAGACCCAGTACTTC.

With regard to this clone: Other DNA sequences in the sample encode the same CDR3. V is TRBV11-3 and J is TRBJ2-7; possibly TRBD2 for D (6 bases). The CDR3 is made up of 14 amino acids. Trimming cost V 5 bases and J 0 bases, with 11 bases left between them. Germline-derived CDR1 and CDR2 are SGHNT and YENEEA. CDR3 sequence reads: CASSPRTTSYEQYF. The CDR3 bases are TGTGCCAGCAGCCCACGGACTACCTCCTACGAGCAGTACTTC.

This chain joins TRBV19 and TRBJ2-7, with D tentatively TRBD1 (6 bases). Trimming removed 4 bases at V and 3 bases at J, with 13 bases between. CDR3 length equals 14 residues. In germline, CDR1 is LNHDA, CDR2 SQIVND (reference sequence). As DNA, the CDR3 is TGTGCCAGTAGTACCGGACAGATTAACTACGAGCAGTACTTC. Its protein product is CASSTGQINYEQYF.

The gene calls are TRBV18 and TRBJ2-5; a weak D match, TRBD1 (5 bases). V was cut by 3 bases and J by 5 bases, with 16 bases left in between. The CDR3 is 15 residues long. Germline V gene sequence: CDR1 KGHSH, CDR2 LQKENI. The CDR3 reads CASSPSLGAVETQYF. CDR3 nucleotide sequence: TGTGCCAGCTCACCGAGCCTAGGGGCGGTGGAGACCCAGTACTTC.

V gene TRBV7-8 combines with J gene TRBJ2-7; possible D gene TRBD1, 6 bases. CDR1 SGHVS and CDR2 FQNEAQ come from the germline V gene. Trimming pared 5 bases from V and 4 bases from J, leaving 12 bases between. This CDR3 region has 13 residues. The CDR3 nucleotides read TGTGCCAGCAGCCACCGGACAGTATACGAGCAGTACTTC. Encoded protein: CASSHRTVYEQYF.

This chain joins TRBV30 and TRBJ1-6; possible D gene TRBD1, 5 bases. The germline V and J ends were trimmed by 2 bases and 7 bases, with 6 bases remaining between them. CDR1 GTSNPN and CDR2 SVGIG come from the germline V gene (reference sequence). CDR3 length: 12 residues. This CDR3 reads CAWSQGNSPLHF. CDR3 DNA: TGTGCCTGGAGTCAGGGAAATTCACCCCTCCACTTT.

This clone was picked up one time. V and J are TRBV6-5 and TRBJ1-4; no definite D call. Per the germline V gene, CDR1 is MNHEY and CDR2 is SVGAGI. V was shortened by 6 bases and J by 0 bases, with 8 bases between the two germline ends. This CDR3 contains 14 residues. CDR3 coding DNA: TGTGCCAGCAGACTACATGCAACTAATGAAAAACTGTTTTTT. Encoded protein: CASRLHATNEKLFF.

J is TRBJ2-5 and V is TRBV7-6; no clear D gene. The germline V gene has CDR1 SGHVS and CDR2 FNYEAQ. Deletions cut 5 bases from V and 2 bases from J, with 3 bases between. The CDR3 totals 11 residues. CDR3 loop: CASSVQETQYF. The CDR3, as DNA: TGTGCCAGCAGCGTACAAGAGACCCAGTACTTC.

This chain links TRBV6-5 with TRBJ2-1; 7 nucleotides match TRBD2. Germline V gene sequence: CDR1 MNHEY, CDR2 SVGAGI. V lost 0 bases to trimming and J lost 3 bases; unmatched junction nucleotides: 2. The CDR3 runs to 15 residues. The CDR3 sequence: CASSYSREVYNEQFF. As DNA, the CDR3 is TGTGCCAGCAGTTACTCTCGGGAGGTCTACAATGAGCAGTTCTTC.